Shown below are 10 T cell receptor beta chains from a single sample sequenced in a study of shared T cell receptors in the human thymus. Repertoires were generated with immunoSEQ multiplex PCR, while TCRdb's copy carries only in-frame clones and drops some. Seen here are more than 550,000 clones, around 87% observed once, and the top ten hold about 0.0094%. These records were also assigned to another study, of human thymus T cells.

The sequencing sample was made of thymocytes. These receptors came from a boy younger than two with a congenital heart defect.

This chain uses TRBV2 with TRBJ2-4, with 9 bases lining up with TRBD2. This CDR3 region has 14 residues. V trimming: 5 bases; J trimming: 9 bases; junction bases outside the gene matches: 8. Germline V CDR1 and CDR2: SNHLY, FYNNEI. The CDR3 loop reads CASSCWREGLIQYF. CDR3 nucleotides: TGTGCCAGCAGTTGCTGGCGGGAGGGCCTCATTCAGTACTTC.

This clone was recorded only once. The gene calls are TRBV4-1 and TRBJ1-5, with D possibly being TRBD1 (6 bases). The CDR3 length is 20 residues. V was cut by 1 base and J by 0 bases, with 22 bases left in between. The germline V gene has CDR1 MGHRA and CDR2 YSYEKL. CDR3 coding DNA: TGCGCCAGCAGCCAAGTCACAGGGACAAGACCAGGATATAGCAATCAGCCCCAGCATTTT. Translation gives CASSQVTGTRPGYSNQPQHF.

The CDR3 is CASSLIRVEGADTQYF. CDR3 sequence (DNA): TGTGCCAGCAGCTTAATACGAGTTGAAGGGGCAGATACGCAGTATTTT. The gene calls are TRBV5-8 and TRBJ2-3, with D maybe TRBD1 (5 bases). In germline, CDR1 is SGHTS, CDR2 YDEGEE. Deletions cut 2 bases from V and 4 bases from J, with 17 bases between. The CDR3 spans 16 residues.

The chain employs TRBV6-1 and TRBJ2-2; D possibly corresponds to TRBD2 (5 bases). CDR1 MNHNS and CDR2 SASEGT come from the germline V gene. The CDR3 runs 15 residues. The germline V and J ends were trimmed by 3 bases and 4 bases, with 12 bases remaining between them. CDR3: CASSDEEVVTGELFF. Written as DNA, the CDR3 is TGTGCCAGCAGTGATGAGGAGGTTGTCACCGGGGAGCTGTTTTTT.

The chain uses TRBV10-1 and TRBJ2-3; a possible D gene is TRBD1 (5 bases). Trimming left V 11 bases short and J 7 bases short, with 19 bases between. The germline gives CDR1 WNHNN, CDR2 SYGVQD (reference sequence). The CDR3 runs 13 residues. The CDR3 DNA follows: TGCGCCGGCCAAGCCACTGGGGCCAATACGCAGTATTTT. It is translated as CAGQATGANTQYF.

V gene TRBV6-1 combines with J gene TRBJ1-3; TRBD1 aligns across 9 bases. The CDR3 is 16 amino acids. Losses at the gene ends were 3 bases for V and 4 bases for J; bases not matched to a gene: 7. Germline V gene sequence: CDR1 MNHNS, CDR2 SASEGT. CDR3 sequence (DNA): TGTGCCAGCAGTGATAGGGACAGGGTCTCCGGAAACACCATATATTTT. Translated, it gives CASSDRDRVSGNTIYF.

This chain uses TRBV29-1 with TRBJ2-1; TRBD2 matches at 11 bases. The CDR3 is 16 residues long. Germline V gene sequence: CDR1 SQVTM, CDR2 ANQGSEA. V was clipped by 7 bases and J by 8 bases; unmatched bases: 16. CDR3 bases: TGCAGCGCCCGACCCCCCGGGCCTAGCGGGGGGCATGAGCAGTTCTTC. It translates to CSARPPGPSGGHEQFF.

For the CDR3, the DNA is TGCGCCAGCAGCCTACTCCCCGGGGAAGAGACCCAGTACTTC. As protein: CASSLLPGEETQYF. This chain connects TRBV5-1 to TRBJ2-5; D perhaps matches TRBD2 (5 bases). There are 14 residues in the CDR3. Germline CDR1 reads SGHRS; CDR2 reads YFSETQ. With 4 bases removed from V and 3 bases from J, the gap between germline ends came to 13 bases.

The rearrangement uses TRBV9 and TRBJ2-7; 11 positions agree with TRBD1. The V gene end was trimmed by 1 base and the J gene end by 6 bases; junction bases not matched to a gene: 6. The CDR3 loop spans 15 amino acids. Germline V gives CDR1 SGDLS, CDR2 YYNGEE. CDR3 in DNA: TGTGCCAGCAGCGTAACGGACAGGGGGCTAGGCGAGCAGTACTTC. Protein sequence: CASSVTDRGLGEQYF.

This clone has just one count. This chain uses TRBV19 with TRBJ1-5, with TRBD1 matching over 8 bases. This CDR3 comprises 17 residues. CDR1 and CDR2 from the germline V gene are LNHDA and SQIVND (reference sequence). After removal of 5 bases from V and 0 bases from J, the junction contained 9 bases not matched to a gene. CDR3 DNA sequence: TGTGCCAGTAGTTCAAGGGACAGGAGAGATAGCAATCAGCCCCAGCATTTT. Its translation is CASSSRDRRDSNQPQHF.